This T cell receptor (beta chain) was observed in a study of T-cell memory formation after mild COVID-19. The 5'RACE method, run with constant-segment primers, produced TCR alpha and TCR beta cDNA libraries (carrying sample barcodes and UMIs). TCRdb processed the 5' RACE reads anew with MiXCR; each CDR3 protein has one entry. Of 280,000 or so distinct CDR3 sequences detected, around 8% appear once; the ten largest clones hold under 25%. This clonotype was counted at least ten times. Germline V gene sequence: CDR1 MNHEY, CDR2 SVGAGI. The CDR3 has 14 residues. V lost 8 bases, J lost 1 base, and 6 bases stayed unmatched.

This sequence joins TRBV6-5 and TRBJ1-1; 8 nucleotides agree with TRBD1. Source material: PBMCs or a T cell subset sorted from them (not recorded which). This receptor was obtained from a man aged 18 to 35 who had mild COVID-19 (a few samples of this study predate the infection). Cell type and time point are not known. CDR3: CASGRDRGNTEAFF. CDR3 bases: TGTGCCAGCGGGAGAGACAGGGGGAACACTGAAGCTTTCTTT.